This T cell receptor beta chain stems from a study of T cell responses to AZD1222 COVID-19 vaccine. Assay used: immunoSEQ multiplex PCR; TCRdb lists only in-frame clones, some missing. This table has roughly 100,000 clones, 85% to 90% appearing once. Findings and limits, study-wide: When two AZD1222 doses had been given, Spike-specific TCR breadth and depth rose. Unmutated variant regions are reportedly the target of nearly half of TCRs that are spike-specific.

Germline loops: CDR1 LGHDT, CDR2 YNNKEL (reference sequence). Trimming took off 2 bases at V and 8 bases at J, with 18 bases between the two ends. The CDR3 is 15 residues long. With respect to this clone: Its antigen is unidentified.

This receptor was obtained from an adult who received the AZD1222 COVID-19 vaccine. Sequenced material: peripheral blood, taken 28 days after the second AZD1222 dose. The chain joins TRBV3-1 (or the pseudogene TRBV3-2) to TRBJ1-2; D is perhaps TRBD1 (6 bases). The CDR3, as DNA: TGTGCCAGCAGCCAATTTCAACAGGGAGATAACGGCTACACCTTC. Translated: CASSQFQQGDNGYTF.